This TCR beta chain came from a study of cytomegalovirus exposure and HLA in healthy donors. Study-level findings and limits: In vitro data verified a few CMV-associated chains as specific for CMV antigens. The study labeled 150 or so TCR beta chains cytomegalovirus-associated.

With regard to this clone: Its antigen remains unidentified.

Only in-frame clones appear in the TCRdb table, and some are missing; sequencing was by immunoSEQ multiplex PCR. The sample has 45,000 to 55,000 clones, approximately 88% seen once. The receptor comes from a woman aged 25 to 45 in good health and CMV-seronegative. The sequencing sample was made of PBMCs.

CDR3 DNA sequence: TGTGCCTGGAGAACGGCGGGAGTGTTGGCCTACGAGCAGTACTTC. It codes for CAWRTAGVLAYEQYF. The chain links TRBV30 to TRBJ2-7, with 7 bases matching TRBD2. CDR1 and CDR2 (germline): GTSNPN, SVGIG (reference sequence). This CDR3 comprises 15 residues. The junction had 10 bases not matched to a gene; V was cut back by 3 bases and J by 2 bases.